This TCR beta chain emerged from a study of shared clonotypes between healthy human individuals. Study as a whole: Sampling drew on donors who were a couple of women and a few men aged 18 to 49.

The run depth of the assay was deep. The repertoire was sequenced with immunoSEQ multiplex PCR; TCRdb's copy has only in-frame clones and lacks some. The sample shows about 470,000 clones, about 76% of them seen only once. The germline V gene has CDR1 SGHVS and CDR2 FQNEAQ. The CDR3 has 17 residues. V lost 3 bases and J lost 3, with 17 bases in between. There were no recent acute infections or vaccinations among the donors, who were healthy HIV-negative adults. This chain uses TRBV7-8 with TRBJ1-4; a possible D gene is TRBD1 (5 bases). This TCR came from a woman aged 40 to 50 in good health. Some clones in this sample may be carry-over from other donors' samples. Sequenced input: PBMCs. DNA for the CDR3: TGTGCCAGCAGCTTGATTTATAAGCAGGGCTCTAATGAAAAACTGTTTTTT. Its translation is CASSLIYKQGSNEKLFF.